This T cell receptor beta chain emerged from a study of cytomegalovirus exposure and HLA in healthy donors. The study's findings and limits: Common viral pathogens seemed to be connected with several of the most significant clusters, according to a later analysis.

Trimming took 1 base from V and 2 from J, leaving 8 bases between them. The CDR3 contains 14 residues. The germline CDR1 and CDR2 sequences are LGHNA and YSLEER. 60 Vbeta and 13 Jbeta primers were used in PCR. The repertoire was sequenced with immunoSEQ multiplex PCR; TCRdb's copy has only in-frame clones and lacks some. This table has some 190,000 clones, more than 75% appearing once. As concerns this clone: Its antigen remains unknown.

Material for sequencing was PBMCs. The J gene is TRBJ2-5, the V gene TRBV4-3; TRBD2 might be the D (6 bases). The TCR sequence derives from a woman aged 25 to 39 in good health and CMV-seropositive. The CDR3 DNA reads as TGCGCCAGCAGCCAAGGGAGGGAACAAGAGACCCAGTACTTC. It encodes CASSQGREQETQYF.